One and the same sample provided the 26 T cell receptor beta chains below, sequenced in a study of spatial heterogeneity in lung cancer. Time point: sample taken at primary tumor resection. TCRdb redid the calling of the 5' RACE reads with MiXCR, one entry per CDR3 protein. The table lists more than 10,000 distinct CDR3 sequences, 5% to 6% of them singletons. General study results and limits: Within tumors, counts of expanded alpha and beta TCRs tracked tumor mutation counts.

The antigens for these receptors are not known. Sequencing used lung tumor tissue, obtained at surgery. The receptors here all came from a female donor with early-stage non-small cell lung cancer.

This clonotype appeared many times. The chain links TRBV30 to TRBJ2-3; D uncertain. The length of the CDR3 is 14 residues. V was shortened by 4 bases and J by 3 bases, with 14 bases between the two germline ends. Germline CDR1 GTSNPN, CDR2 SVGIG (reference sequence). The CDR3 reads CAWKGKAATDTQYF. CDR3 nucleotides: TGTGCCTGGAAGGGTAAGGCCGCGACAGATACGCAGTATTTT.

This clonotype was found many times. The chain links TRBV27 to TRBJ1-4; D is unclear. Germline V CDR1 and CDR2: MNHEY, SMNVEV (reference sequence). The CDR3 covers 18 residues. V lost 3 bases and J 8 bases, leaving 25 bases between the germline ends. The CDR3, as DNA: TGTGCCAGCAGTTTTCGCCGCACAACCCTCCAACGAGGCGAAAAACTGTTTTTT. It codes for CASSFRRTTLQRGEKLFF.

This clonotype has at least ten counts. The chain combines TRBV27 with TRBJ1-6; D ambiguous. Trimming cost V 6 bases and J 7 bases, with 7 bases left between them. CDR1 is MNHEY, CDR2 SMNVEV, per germline (reference sequence). This CDR3 has 12 amino acids. The CDR3 DNA follows: TGTGCCAGCAGCGAACAGAATTCACCCCTCCACTTT. Translated: CASSEQNSPLHF.

In this sample, this clonotype turned up many times. The chain has TRBV2 and TRBJ2-3; D unresolved. Germline V gene sequence: CDR1 SNHLY, CDR2 FYNNEI. V was clipped by 6 bases and J by 4 bases, with 14 bases between them. The CDR3 is made up of 14 amino acids. CDR3 nucleotides: TGTGCCAGCAGGGTCAATTTTGGGCCAGATACGCAGTATTTT. Its protein product is CASRVNFGPDTQYF.

Concerning this clonotype: A read error may account for a junction end that differs from germline. V gene TRBV5-4 combines with J gene TRBJ2-7, with D possibly called TRBD1 or TRBD2 (5 bases each). Germline V gene lookup returns CDR1 SGHNT and CDR2 YYREEE (reference sequence). The CDR3 extends over 12 amino acids. The CDR3 coding sequence is TGTGCCAGCAGCCAGGGACGGTCTGAGGCAGTCTTC. Translating it yields CASSQGRSEAVF.

This clonotype was detected many times. This chain links TRBV3-1 with TRBJ1-3; D remains unclear. The germline gives CDR1 LGHDT, CDR2 YNNKEL (reference sequence). This CDR3 contains 12 residues. Trimming shortened V by 6 bases and J by 4 bases, and 7 bases separated the two germline ends. The chain's CDR3 is CASSFAGNTIYF. DNA of the CDR3: TGTGCCAGCAGTTTCGCCGGAAACACCATATATTTT.

This clonotype was observed many times. V gene TRBV20-1 combines with J gene TRBJ2-2; no clear D gene. Germline CDR1 DFQATT, CDR2 SNEGSKA (reference sequence). V lost 0 bases to trimming and J lost 7 bases, with 6 bases between them. This CDR3 is built from 12 residues. CDR3 region: CSARDHDGELFF. The CDR3 DNA sequence: TGCAGTGCTAGAGACCATGACGGGGAGCTGTTTTTT.

This clonotype was detected ten times or more. The J gene is TRBJ2-7, the V gene TRBV7-8; tentative D call: TRBD1 (6 bases). The CDR3 loop spans 15 amino acids. Per the germline V gene, CDR1 is SGHVS and CDR2 is FQNEAQ. Trimming took off 5 bases at V and 2 bases at J, with 16 bases between the two ends. CDR3 sequence reads: CASSPSRGGAYEQYF. The CDR3 DNA follows: TGTGCCAGCAGCCCCAGCAGGGGTGGGGCCTACGAGCAGTACTTC.

This clonotype was detected ten times or more. V gene TRBV7-2 combines with J gene TRBJ2-1; TRBD2 aligns across 8 bases. Germline V gives CDR1 SGHTA, CDR2 FQGNSA. The CDR3 covers 15 residues. The junction had 8 bases not matched to a gene; V was cut back by 2 bases and J by 8 bases. The CDR3 sequence: CASSLSRGGPDEQFF. The CDR3 bases are TGTGCCAGCAGCTTAAGCCGGGGGGGCCCTGATGAGCAGTTCTTC.

This clonotype has only a few counts. Given a much more abundant clone one base away, this may be a read error. The chain links TRBV5-5 to TRBJ2-5; D uncertain. The length of the CDR3 is 15 residues. Germline CDR1 is SGHKS and CDR2 is YYEKEE (reference sequence). Here the CDR3 DNA reads TGTGTCAGCACCCCTGGGGTGTTGTACCAAGAGACCCAGTACTTC. Translated: CVSTPGVLYQETQYF.

This clonotype was seen at least ten times. The chain recombines TRBV7-9 with TRBJ1-1; no firm D call. Per germline, CDR1 SEHNR and CDR2 FQNEAQ (reference sequence). The CDR3 covers 13 residues. V gave up 2 bases and J gave up 1 base, with 5 bases separating them. Here the CDR3 reads CASSLISNTEAFF. In DNA form, the CDR3 reads TGTGCCAGCAGCTTAATTTCGAACACTGAAGCTTTCTTT.

This clonotype has ten or more counts. This rearrangement joins TRBV27 to TRBJ2-5; weak D call: TRBD1 (6 bases). Germline V gives CDR1 MNHEY, CDR2 SMNVEV (reference sequence). V lost 6 bases, J lost 3 bases, and 8 bases lay in between. The length of the CDR3 is 12 residues. For the CDR3, the DNA is TGTGCCAGCAGAAACAGGGAAGAGACCCAGTACTTC. Encoded protein: CASRNREETQYF.

This clonotype was found many times. The CDR3 sequence: CASRPGAGAVETQYF. CDR3 nucleotide sequence: TGTGCCAGCCGTCCGGGGGCAGGGGCTGTGGAGACCCAGTACTTC. The chain uses TRBV12-3 or TRBV12-4 and TRBJ2-5, with D tentatively TRBD1 or TRBD2 (6 bases each). CDR3 size: 15 residues. V lost 8 bases and J 5 bases, leaving 21 bases between the germline ends.

This clonotype showed up many times. The rearrangement links TRBV4-2 to TRBJ1-3; no definite D call. Trimming removed 7 bases at V and 0 bases at J, with 10 bases between. Per germline, CDR1 LGHNA and CDR2 YNFKEQ. The CDR3 consists of 14 residues. Here the CDR3 reads CASKKEDSGNTIYF. In DNA form, the CDR3 reads TGTGCCAGCAAAAAGGAGGACTCTGGAAACACCATATATTTT.

This clonotype was recorded many times. This chain joins TRBV13 and TRBJ2-3; possibly TRBD1 or TRBD2 for D (7 bases each). Germline V gene sequence: CDR1 PRHDT, CDR2 FYEKMQ (reference sequence). V was shortened by 8 bases and J by 1 base, with 10 bases between the two germline ends. The CDR3 spans 13 residues. CDR3 sequence (DNA): TGTGCCAGCCAGGGGGGGGGCACAGATACGCAGTATTTT. This sequence encodes CASQGGGTDTQYF.

This clonotype has at least ten counts. The rearrangement uses TRBV28 and TRBJ2-3, with D hard to call. Trimming shortened V by 5 bases and J by 2 bases, and 20 bases separated the two germline ends. The CDR3 runs to 17 residues. Germline loops: CDR1 MDHEN, CDR2 SYDVKM. CDR3 DNA sequence: TGTGCCAGCAGTAGGCCAGGCCCCCTAACCTTCACAGATACGCAGTATTTT. Translated: CASSRPGPLTFTDTQYF.

This clonotype was recorded many times. This sequence joins TRBV25-1 and TRBJ1-4; D unclear. Germline V gives CDR1 MGHDK, CDR2 SYGVNS. The length of the CDR3 is 16 residues. Trimming took off 4 bases at V and 5 bases at J, with 17 bases between the two ends. In DNA form, the CDR3 reads TGTGCCAGCAGTGCCCCGGTGTGGCTGGGGAATGAAAAACTGTTTTTT. It specifies CASSAPVWLGNEKLFF.

Ten or more counts support this clonotype. The gene calls are TRBV11-2 and TRBJ2-1; 7 positions agree with TRBD2. The CDR3 covers 13 residues. Per germline, CDR1 SGHAT and CDR2 FQNNGV. V lost 4 bases and J lost 6; bases outside the gene matches: 3. The DNA for the CDR3 is TGTGCCAGCAGCTCCCCGGGAGGCAATGAGCAGTTCTTC. It encodes CASSSPGGNEQFF.

This clonotype appeared many times. V and J are TRBV29-1 and TRBJ2-1; 9 bases align to TRBD2. The ends lost 8 bases at V and 8 bases at J; junction bases unmatched: 10. The CDR3 has 13 amino acids. CDR1 and CDR2 (germline): SQVTM, ANQGSEA. CDR3 in amino acids: CSLGAGGPYEQFF. As DNA, the CDR3 is TGCAGCCTGGGGGCGGGGGGGCCCTATGAGCAGTTCTTC.

This clonotype was counted many times. The DNA for the CDR3 is TGTGCCATCAGTCCCGCCCCAGGTGTGGTCGGCTACACCTTC. Protein sequence: CAISPAPGVVGYTF. The V and J genes are TRBV10-3 and TRBJ1-2; D is ambiguous. CDR1 is ENHRY, CDR2 SYGVKD, per germline. The length of the CDR3 is 14 residues. Trimming took 5 bases from V and 8 from J, leaving 18 bases between them.

This clonotype appeared many times. The V call is TRBV5-5, the J call TRBJ1-5; D is unclear. Germline V lookup: CDR1 SGHKS, CDR2 YYEKEE (reference sequence). CDR3 size: 12 residues. Trimming stripped 0 bases from V and 3 bases from J, with 1 base between. The CDR3 region has the DNA TGTGCCAGCAGCTTGGTCAATCAGCCCCAGCATTTT. Encoded protein: CASSLVNQPQHF.

This clonotype appeared many times. The rearrangement joins TRBV10-3 to TRBJ2-3, with 7 nucleotides matching TRBD1. CDR3 length: 15 residues. Losses at the gene ends were 4 bases for V and 0 bases for J; bases not matched to a gene: 4. The germline V gene encodes CDR1 ENHRY and CDR2 SYGVKD. This chain's CDR3 is CAISVLTGSTDTQYF. In nucleotides, the CDR3 is TGTGCCATCAGTGTCTTGACAGGGAGCACAGATACGCAGTATTTT.

This clonotype came up many times. This chain links TRBV20-1 with TRBJ2-5; 8 nucleotides line up with TRBD2. The germline CDR1 and CDR2 sequences are DFQATT and SNEGSKA (reference sequence). Trimming took 5 bases from V and 3 from J; bases not matched to a gene: 8. This CDR3 is built from 14 residues. CDR3 in amino acids: CSASPLGLEETQYF. CDR3 DNA: TGCAGTGCTTCCCCACTGGGACTAGAAGAGACCCAGTACTTC.

This clonotype was seen repeatedly, ten times or more. The gene calls are TRBV3-1 and TRBJ2-1; TRBD2 matches at 14 bases. CDR1 is LGHDT, CDR2 YNNKEL, per germline (reference sequence). V trimming: 1 base; J trimming: 4 bases; junction bases outside the gene matches: 6. The CDR3 runs to 18 residues. CDR3 in DNA: TGTGCCAGCAGCCAAGGCCTGGGACTAGCGGGGGCATACAATGAGCAGTTCTTC. Its translation is CASSQGLGLAGAYNEQFF.

The chain combines TRBV7-9 with TRBJ1-2, with a possible D match to TRBD1 (5 bases). Germline CDR1 is SEHNR and CDR2 is FQNEAQ (reference sequence). Trimming removed 6 bases at V and 4 bases at J, with 18 bases between. The CDR3 contains 15 residues. CDR3 bases: TGTGCCAGCAGAGCCCATATCAGGGAGGGCTATGGCTACACCTTC. Its translation: CASRAHIREGYGYTF.

This clonotype has a count of ten or more. The chain carries TRBV9 and TRBJ2-5; 13 bases are shared with TRBD2. From germline, CDR1 is SGDLS and CDR2 YYNGEE. This CDR3 region has 16 residues. The junction had 7 bases not matched to a gene; V was cut back by 3 bases and J by 5 bases. The CDR3 DNA reads as TGTGCCAGCAGCGGGGGCTGGACTAGCGGGGGTGAGACCCAGTACTTC. Its protein product is CASSGGWTSGGETQYF. The full variable domain, completed using reference TRBV9 and TRBJ2-5, is DSGVTQTPKHLITATGQRVTLRCSPRSGDLSVYWYQQSLDQGLQFLIQYYNGEERAKGNILERFSAQQFPDLHSELNLSSLELGDSALYFCASSGGWTSGGETQYFGPGTRLLVL.